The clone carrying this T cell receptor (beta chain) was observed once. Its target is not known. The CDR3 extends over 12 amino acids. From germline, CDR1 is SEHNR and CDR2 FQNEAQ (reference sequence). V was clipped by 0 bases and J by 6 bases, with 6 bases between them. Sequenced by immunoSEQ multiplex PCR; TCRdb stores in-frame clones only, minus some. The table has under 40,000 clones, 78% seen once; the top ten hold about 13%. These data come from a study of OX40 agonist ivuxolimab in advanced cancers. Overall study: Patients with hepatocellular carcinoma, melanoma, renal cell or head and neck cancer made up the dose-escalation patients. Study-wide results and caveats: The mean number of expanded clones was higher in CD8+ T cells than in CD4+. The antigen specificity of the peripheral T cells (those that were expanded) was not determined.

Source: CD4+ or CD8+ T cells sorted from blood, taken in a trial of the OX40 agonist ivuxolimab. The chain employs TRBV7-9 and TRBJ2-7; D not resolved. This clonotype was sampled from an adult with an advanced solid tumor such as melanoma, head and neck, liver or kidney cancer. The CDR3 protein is CASSLALGEQYF. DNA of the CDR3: TGTGCCAGCAGCTTAGCGCTCGGCGAGCAGTACTTC.